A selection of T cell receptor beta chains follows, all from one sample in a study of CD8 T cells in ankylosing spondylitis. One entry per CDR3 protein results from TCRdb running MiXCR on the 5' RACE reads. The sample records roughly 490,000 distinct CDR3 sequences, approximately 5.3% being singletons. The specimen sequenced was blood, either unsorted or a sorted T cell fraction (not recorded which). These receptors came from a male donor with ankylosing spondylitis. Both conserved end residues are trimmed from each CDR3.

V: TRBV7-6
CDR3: ASSVTDNYGYT

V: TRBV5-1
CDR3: ASSLARLAGGPYAGELF

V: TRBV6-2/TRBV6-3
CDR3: ASSFAGPEQY

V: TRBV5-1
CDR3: ASSSDLMNTEAF

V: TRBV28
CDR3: ASRETGTARNEQY

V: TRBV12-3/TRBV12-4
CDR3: ASSLDRGNGIQY

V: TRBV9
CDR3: ASSVLGAPEAF

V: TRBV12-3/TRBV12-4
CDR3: ASSFSGNYNEQF

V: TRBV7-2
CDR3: ASSLPPVNYGYT

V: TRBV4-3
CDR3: ASSQDSGFGYT

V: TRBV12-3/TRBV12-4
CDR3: ASSLSDSTGYT

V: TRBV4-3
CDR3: ASSQDIFGGEQY

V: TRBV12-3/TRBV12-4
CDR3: ASSFSRANEQY

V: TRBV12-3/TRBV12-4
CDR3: ASNKPGQNTEAF

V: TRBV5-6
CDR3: ASSLLAGTTYNEQF

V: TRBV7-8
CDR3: ASSLVSESTDTQY

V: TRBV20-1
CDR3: SATRDRPTEAF

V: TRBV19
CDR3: ASSPVVRNTEAF

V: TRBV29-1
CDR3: SVEDRLLGSTDTQY

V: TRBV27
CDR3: ASAQTPRYEQY

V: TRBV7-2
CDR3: ASSLLPQETQY

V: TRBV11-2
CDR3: ASSLTQGIQETQY

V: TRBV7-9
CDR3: ASRKLDGNYGYT

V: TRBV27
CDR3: ASSTLADTDTQY

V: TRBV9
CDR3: ASSVGGTSGIYTQY

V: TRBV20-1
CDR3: SARGRAGANYEQY

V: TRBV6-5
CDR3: ASSYGLGLYGYT

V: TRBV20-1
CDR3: SAKQGAAYNEQF

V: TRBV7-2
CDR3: ASSMVLAPSYNEQF

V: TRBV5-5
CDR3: ASSLAFSTGGPF

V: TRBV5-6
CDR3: ASSLVSGSKTQY

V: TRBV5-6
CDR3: ASSWVDRDSYEQY

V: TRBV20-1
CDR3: SARDREMTGELF

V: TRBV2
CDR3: ASSEYGVTNTGELF

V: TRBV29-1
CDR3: SVVRTSTDTQY

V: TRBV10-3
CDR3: AISEDNEQF

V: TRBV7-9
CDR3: ASSSAGGRAF

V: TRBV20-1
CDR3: SARASGNYNEQF

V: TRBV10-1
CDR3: ASSRDRGLEQF

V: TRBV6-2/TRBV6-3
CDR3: ASTLTLPRGGSYNEQF

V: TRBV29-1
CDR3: SVITGSNQPQH

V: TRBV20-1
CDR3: SARDLGLAGGFYNEQF

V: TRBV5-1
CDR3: ASSRRGLETQY

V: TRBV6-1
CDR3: ASTGTNTYEQY

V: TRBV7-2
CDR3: ASSRTSGGLYEQY

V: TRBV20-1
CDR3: SAQVAGAPFGNEQF

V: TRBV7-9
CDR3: ASSTRLARNEQF

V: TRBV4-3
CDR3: ASSQGKERNTEAF

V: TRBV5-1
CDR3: ASSSNGTPQY

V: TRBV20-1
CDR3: SGQRINQPQH

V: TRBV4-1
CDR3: ASSPEPGTGPETQY

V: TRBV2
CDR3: ASTVDSGYAF

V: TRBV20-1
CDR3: SAPSRLAGHPQNIQY

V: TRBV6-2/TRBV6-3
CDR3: ASGRAGGYEQF

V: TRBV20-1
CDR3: SARDLRGLAGVGTQY

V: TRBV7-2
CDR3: ASSDLDAGPYEQY

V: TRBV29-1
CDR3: SARQGSETQY

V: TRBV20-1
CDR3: SARDGGLAGNQETQY

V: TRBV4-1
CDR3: ASSRYGTGKTEAF